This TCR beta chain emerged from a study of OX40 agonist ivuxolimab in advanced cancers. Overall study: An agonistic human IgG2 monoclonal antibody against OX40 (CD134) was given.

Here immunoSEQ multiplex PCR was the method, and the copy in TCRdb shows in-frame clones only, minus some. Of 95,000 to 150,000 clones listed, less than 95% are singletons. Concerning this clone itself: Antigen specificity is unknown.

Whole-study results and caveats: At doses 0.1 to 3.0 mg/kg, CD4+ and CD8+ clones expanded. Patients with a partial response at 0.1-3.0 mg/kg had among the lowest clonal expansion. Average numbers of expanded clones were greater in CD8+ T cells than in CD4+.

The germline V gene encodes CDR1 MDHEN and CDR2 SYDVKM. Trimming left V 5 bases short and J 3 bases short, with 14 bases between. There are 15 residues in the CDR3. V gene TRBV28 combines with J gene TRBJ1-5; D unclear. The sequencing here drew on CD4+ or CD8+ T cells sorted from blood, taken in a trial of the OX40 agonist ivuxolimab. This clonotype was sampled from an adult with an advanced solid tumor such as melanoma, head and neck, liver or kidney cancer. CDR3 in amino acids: CASSPAREVNQPQHF. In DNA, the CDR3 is TGTGCCAGCAGTCCAGCGAGGGAAGTCAATCAGCCCCAGCATTTT.